This passage covers 7 T cell receptor beta chains from one sample sequenced in a study of OX40 agonist ivuxolimab in advanced cancers. The library was prepared using the immunoSEQ multiplex PCR assay. This is the immuneACCESS table as TCRdb keeps it, with only in-frame sequences that have V and J called. A part of the clones is gone; compared with another copy, unresolved V genes explain less than half, and the rest is unexplained. Present in this sample are 8,500 to 13,000 clones, more than 65% of which were seen just once. The ten largest clones capture over 30% of the sample. The sequencing used CD4+ or CD8+ T cells sorted from blood, collected in a trial of the OX40 agonist ivuxolimab. The receptors stem from an adult with an advanced solid tumor such as melanoma, head and neck, liver or kidney cancer.

The chain combines TRBV10-3 with TRBJ2-3, with 8 bases fitting TRBD1. Trimming took 4 bases from V and 5 from J; bases not matched to a gene: 8. The CDR3 is made up of 15 amino acids. The germline V gene has CDR1 ENHRY and CDR2 SYGVKD. The CDR3 spells CAISAEDRDRDTQYF. The CDR3 region has the DNA TGTGCCATCAGTGCTGAGGACAGGGATAGAGATACGCAGTATTTT.

The chain employs TRBV27 and TRBJ2-3; D gene uncertain. This CDR3 comprises 15 residues. The germline V gene has CDR1 MNHEY and CDR2 SMNVEV (reference sequence). Trimming removed 5 bases at V and 4 bases at J, with 16 bases between. For the CDR3, the DNA is TGTGCCAGCAGTCCCTCAAAAGGGCGGCCAGATACGCAGTATTTT. Translating gives CASSPSKGRPDTQYF.

V usage is TRBV11-2 and J usage is TRBJ1-4, with D unclear. Germline V lookup: CDR1 SGHAT, CDR2 FQNNGV. The CDR3 loop spans 12 amino acids. V was clipped by 3 bases and J by 13 bases, with 12 bases between them. CDR3: CASSLPSGGLFF. CDR3 DNA: TGTGCCAGCAGCTTGCCCTCGGGCGGACTGTTTTTT.

This clone has a single count. J is TRBJ2-7 and V is TRBV7-2; D possibly corresponds to TRBD1 (6 bases). The CDR3 has 14 residues. Germline assignment: CDR1 SGHTA and CDR2 FQGNSA. The germline V and J ends were trimmed by 6 bases and 5 bases, with 17 bases remaining between them. The CDR3 nucleotides read TGTGCCAGCAGTCAGGGGCCCAGGACCGACGAGCAGTACTTC. It codes for CASSQGPRTDEQYF.

The chain uses TRBV7-2 and TRBJ1-3; D is unresolved. This CDR3 spans 16 amino acids. V lost 5 bases, J lost 0 bases, and 14 bases lay in between. Germline V CDR1 and CDR2: SGHTA, FQGNSA. The CDR3 is CASSPVPGSSGNTIYF. As DNA, the CDR3 is TGTGCCAGCAGCCCAGTGCCGGGTAGCTCTGGAAACACCATATATTTT.

The J gene is TRBJ2-5, the V gene TRBV11-2; no clear D. The J call may be mistaken, given a closer DNA end match to TRBJ2-7. The germline V gene encodes CDR1 SGHAT and CDR2 FQNNGV. CDR3 length: 15 residues. The CDR3 region has the DNA TGTGCCAGCAGTCGGACGGAGCACAACTCCTACGAGCAGTACTTC. As protein: CASSRTEHNSYEQYF.

The chain carries TRBV7-9 and TRBJ2-5, with 8 positions matching TRBD1. The germline CDR1 and CDR2 sequences are SEHNR and FQNEAQ (reference sequence). The CDR3 is made up of 15 amino acids. Trimming took 4 bases from V and 2 from J; bases not matched to a gene: 6. The CDR3 DNA follows: TGTGCCAGCAGCTCCAGACAGGGGCCGCAAGAGACCCAGTACTTC. This codes for CASSSRQGPQETQYF.